Following are 20 T cell receptor beta chains from one sample sequenced in a study of cytomegalovirus exposure and HLA in healthy donors. The data were produced by immunoSEQ multiplex PCR, yet TCRdb's version contains in-frame clones alone and is incomplete. The sample has a few hundred thousand clones, roughly 88% seen once. Sequenced: PBMCs. These receptors all come from a woman aged 25 to 39 in good health and CMV-seropositive.

In DNA form, the CDR3 reads TGCGCCAGCAGCCAAGTGAATATGGGTTGGGTCACTGAAGCTTTCTTT. Translated: CASSQVNMGWVTEAFF. This chain connects TRBV4-1 to TRBJ1-1, with D unresolved. V lost 1 base to trimming and J lost 4 bases, with 16 bases between them. The CDR3 totals 16 residues. CDR1 and CDR2 (germline): MGHRA, YSYEKL.

The chain joins TRBV9 to TRBJ2-1, with D perhaps being TRBD1 or TRBD2 (5 bases each). The CDR3 loop spans 17 amino acids. CDR1 and CDR2 (germline): SGDLS, YYNGEE. The ends were cut back, 3 bases at V and 7 bases at J, with 23 bases in the middle. This CDR3 reads CASSASQRGAKWNEQFF. DNA for the CDR3: TGTGCCAGCAGCGCCTCCCAAAGAGGGGCCAAATGGAATGAGCAGTTCTTC.

Notes on this clone: Other DNA sequences in the sample encode the same CDR3. V usage is TRBV11-2 and J usage is TRBJ2-7, with 7 bases that match TRBD1. Trimming removed 3 bases from V and 4 bases from J; junction bases left unmatched: 0. The CDR3 is 12 residues long. Germline CDR1 SGHAT, CDR2 FQNNGV. The CDR3 loop reads CASSLDRYEQYF. The CDR3, as DNA: TGTGCCAGCAGCTTGGACAGGTACGAGCAGTACTTC.

J is TRBJ1-2 and V is TRBV27, with D possibly matching TRBD1 (5 bases). The V end was cut by 3 bases, the J end by 6 bases, with 23 bases between. This CDR3 region has 17 residues. Germline V gene sequence: CDR1 MNHEY, CDR2 SMNVEV (reference sequence). CDR3 region: CASSFNPTGVPGDGYTF. For the CDR3, the DNA is TGTGCCAGCAGTTTTAATCCAACTGGGGTTCCGGGGGATGGCTACACCTTC.

The V call is TRBV30, the J call TRBJ2-7; D is possibly TRBD2 (5 bases). This CDR3 comprises 14 residues. Germline CDR1 GTSNPN, CDR2 SVGIG (reference sequence). Trimming removed 0 bases from V and 4 bases from J, with 13 bases in between. CDR3 coding DNA: TGTGCCTGGAGTGTCTCGAGGGAGTTGTACGAGCAGTACTTC. This encodes CAWSVSRELYEQYF.

The chain has TRBV30 and TRBJ2-7; TRBD1 matches 11 bases. V lost 5 bases and J lost 3; bases outside the gene matches: 3. Germline CDR1 and CDR2: GTSNPN and SVGIG (reference sequence). The CDR3 runs 13 residues. CDR3 residues: CAWAGTGGYEQYF. The CDR3 nucleotides read TGTGCCTGGGCCGGGACAGGGGGCTACGAGCAGTACTTC. The variable domain in full, with the rest retrieved from reference TRBV30 and TRBJ2-7, is SQTIHQWPATLVQPVGSPLSLECTVEGTSNPNLYWYRQAAGRGLQLLFYSVGIGQISSEVPQNLSASRPQDRQFILSSKKLLLSDSGFYLCAWAGTGGYEQYFGPGTRLTVT.

This clone was found once. This chain connects TRBV7-8 to TRBJ1-2, with 10 bases aligning to TRBD1. The V gene's germline CDR1 is SGHVS and CDR2 FQNEAQ. CDR3 length: 16 residues. Trimming removed 5 bases from V and 3 bases from J; junction bases left unmatched: 9. CDR3 loop: CASSPLGQGLHYGYTF. In DNA form, the CDR3 reads TGTGCCAGCAGCCCATTGGGACAGGGGTTACACTATGGCTACACCTTC.

V gene TRBV27 combines with J gene TRBJ2-7; 8 bases line up with TRBD1. With V trimmed by 7 bases and J by 5 bases, 10 bases remained unmatched. The germline gives CDR1 MNHEY, CDR2 SMNVEV (reference sequence). CDR3 length: 14 amino acids. This CDR3 is CASKAQGAADEQYF. In DNA form, the CDR3 reads TGTGCCAGCAAGGCCCAGGGGGCTGCTGACGAGCAGTACTTC.

This clone was seen just once. The chain combines TRBV9 with TRBJ2-2; TRBD1 matches 9 bases. The CDR3 spans 15 residues. V was clipped by 3 bases and J by 3 bases; unmatched bases: 3. Germline CDR1 reads SGDLS; CDR2 reads YYNGEE. CDR3 residues: CASSARQGDTGELFF. The CDR3 DNA reads as TGTGCCAGCAGCGCTCGACAGGGGGACACCGGGGAGCTGTTTTTT.

This chain links TRBV30 with TRBJ1-2; 7 bases are a match to TRBD1. CDR3 length: 11 amino acids. Germline CDR1 reads GTSNPN; CDR2 reads SVGIG (reference sequence). Germline trimming cut 0 bases from V and 8 bases from J; bases unmatched to any gene: 0. The CDR3 reads CAWSVQGGYTF. In DNA, the CDR3 is TGTGCCTGGAGTGTACAGGGGGGCTACACCTTC.

The chain is built from TRBV7-6 and TRBJ1-2; possibly TRBD1 for D (5 bases). The germline V gene has CDR1 SGHVS and CDR2 FNYEAQ. V was cut by 3 bases and J by 5 bases, with 7 bases left in between. The CDR3 is 12 amino acids. CDR3 sequence reads: CASSLAGYGYTF. CDR3 in DNA: TGTGCCAGCAGCTTGGCAGGGTATGGCTACACCTTC.

This clone was found a few times. The V call is TRBV11-1, the J call TRBJ2-2, with D possibly being TRBD1 (5 bases). The CDR3 loop spans 16 amino acids. Germline CDR1 is SGHAT and CDR2 is FQDESV (reference sequence). The germline V and J ends were trimmed by 5 bases and 7 bases, with 20 bases remaining between them. CDR3 residues: CASSPRMARVDGELFF. As DNA, the CDR3 is TGTGCCAGCAGCCCAAGAATGGCCAGGGTTGACGGGGAGCTGTTTTTT.

This rearrangement joins TRBV9 to TRBJ2-7; 7 positions agree with TRBD2. The length of the CDR3 is 15 residues. With 0 bases clipped from V and 1 base from J, the junction kept 4 bases outside the gene matches. CDR1 is SGDLS and CDR2 is YYNGEE in the germline V gene. CDR3 amino acids: CASSVGNSGSYEQYF. In DNA form, the CDR3 reads TGTGCCAGCAGCGTAGGTAATAGCGGGTCCTACGAGCAGTACTTC. Full variable domain (outside the CDR3, taken from reference TRBV9 and TRBJ2-7): DSGVTQTPKHLITATGQRVTLRCSPRSGDLSVYWYQQSLDQGLQFLIQYYNGEERAKGNILERFSAQQFPDLHSELNLSSLELGDSALYFCASSVGNSGSYEQYFGPGTRLTVT.

This chain connects TRBV2 to TRBJ2-3; no definite D call. Germline lookup yields CDR1 SNHLY and CDR2 FYNNEI. This CDR3 comprises 11 residues. Between the trimmed V and J ends, which lost 6 bases and 2 bases, there was a span of 3 bases. The CDR3 coding sequence is TGTGCCAGCAGACCCACAGATACGCAGTATTTT. Its translation is CASRPTDTQYF.

The count of this clone is one. The V and J genes are TRBV6-1 and TRBJ2-3, with D tentatively TRBD1 or TRBD2 (7 bases each). The CDR3 extends over 15 amino acids. The V and J ends lost 6 bases and 3 bases respectively, with 16 bases between them. Germline lookup yields CDR1 MNHNS and CDR2 SASEGT. The CDR3 loop is CASSEYRGGTDTQYF. CDR3 DNA sequence: TGTGCCAGCAGCGAATACAGGGGAGGGACAGATACGCAGTATTTT.

The genes are TRBV4-1 and TRBJ1-5; D remains unclear. This CDR3 has 14 residues. The V gene lost 1 base and the J gene lost 6 bases, with 10 bases spanning the gap. Per germline, CDR1 MGHRA and CDR2 YSYEKL. CDR3 sequence (DNA): TGCGCCAGCAGCCAAGTGGTGGGGTTTCAGCCCCAGCATTTT. Its protein is CASSQVVGFQPQHF.

This clone was counted many times. V gene TRBV4-1 combines with J gene TRBJ2-2; D may be TRBD2 (6 bases). V was trimmed by 4 bases and J by 0 bases, leaving 12 bases between them. The CDR3 has 16 amino acids. The V gene's germline CDR1 is MGHRA and CDR2 YSYEKL. The CDR3: CASSLLPGANTGELFF. In nucleotides, the CDR3 is TGCGCCAGCAGCCTTTTACCGGGGGCGAACACCGGGGAGCTGTTTTTT.

This clone has a handful of counts. This sequence joins TRBV27 and TRBJ1-5; D might be TRBD1 (6 bases). The CDR3 has 15 residues. Per germline, CDR1 MNHEY and CDR2 SMNVEV (reference sequence). V lost 5 bases, J lost 2 bases, and 13 bases lay in between. The DNA of the CDR3 is TGTGCCAGCAGTGACAGGTTCGGCGGCAATCAGCCCCAGCATTTT. It specifies CASSDRFGGNQPQHF.

A word on this clone: The germline gene is not matched at one end of the junction; a read error may be the cause. The chain combines TRBV7-7 with TRBJ2-1, with D possibly being TRBD2 (6 bases). The CDR3 extends over 16 amino acids. The germline gives CDR1 SSHAT, CDR2 FNYEAQ (reference sequence). The CDR3 nucleotides are TGTGCTAGCAGCTTAATAGATGGGCGGGACTACAATGAGCAGTTCTTC. It codes for CASSLIDGRDYNEQFF.

This chain connects TRBV5-1 to TRBJ2-5, with 15 positions matching TRBD2. V was pared by 0 bases and J by 5 bases, with 5 bases of the junction left unmatched. Per the germline V gene, CDR1 is SGHRS and CDR2 is YFSETQ. This CDR3 is built from 17 residues. The CDR3: CASSLAGTSGRRETQYF. The CDR3 nucleotides read TGCGCCAGCAGCTTGGCCGGGACTAGCGGGAGGAGGGAGACCCAGTACTTC.